These 21 T cell receptor beta chains originate from one sample sequenced in a study of OX40 agonist ivuxolimab in advanced cancers. Only in-frame clones appear in the TCRdb table, and some are missing; sequencing was by immunoSEQ multiplex PCR. The sample carries about 67,000 clones, roughly 92% recorded once. Sequenced material: CD4+ or CD8+ T cells sorted from blood, taken in a trial of the OX40 agonist ivuxolimab. These receptors were collected from an adult with an advanced solid tumor such as melanoma, head and neck, liver or kidney cancer.

The chain recombines TRBV2 with TRBJ2-1; perhaps D is TRBD1 or TRBD2 (5 bases each). Looked up from germline, CDR1 is SNHLY and CDR2 is FYNNEI. V lost 5 bases and J lost 6, with 14 bases in between. The CDR3 consists of 14 residues. The CDR3 protein is CASSRVTGTNEQFF. The CDR3 region has the DNA TGTGCCAGCAGTCGGGTTACTGGGACCAATGAGCAGTTCTTC. Looking up the rest from reference TRBV2 and TRBJ2-1 gives the full variable domain: EPEVTQTPSHQVTQMGQEVILRCVPISNHLYFYWYRQILGQKVEFLVSFYNNEISEKSEIFDDQFSVERPDGSNFTLKIRSTKLEDSAMYFCASSRVTGTNEQFFGPGTRLTVL.

The rearrangement uses TRBV19 and TRBJ2-5, with TRBD1 matching over 10 bases. Near its end, the DNA agrees better with TRBJ2-7, so the J call may be wrong. The CDR3 has 16 residues. CDR1 is LNHDA, CDR2 SQIVND, per germline (reference sequence). The CDR3 sequence is CASRGTGALGAYEQYF. DNA for the CDR3: TGTGCCAGTAGAGGGACAGGGGCCCTAGGGGCCTACGAGCAGTACTTC.

V usage is TRBV19 and J usage is TRBJ1-6, with D unclear. Germline V gives CDR1 LNHDA, CDR2 SQIVND (reference sequence). Trimming removed 8 bases at V and 3 bases at J, with 17 bases between. This CDR3 is built from 16 residues. The CDR3 bases are TGTGCCAGTGATGGGGAGGGAGGCTTCTATAATTCACCCCTCCACTTT. It encodes CASDGEGGFYNSPLHF.

V and J are TRBV6-1 and TRBJ2-7, with 7 bases matching TRBD2. CDR1 is MNHNS, CDR2 SASEGT, per germline. J gave up 3 bases and V 2 bases, and 4 bases lay outside the gene matches. This CDR3 is built from 14 residues. As DNA, the CDR3 is TGTGCCAGCAGTGAAATCGGCGGGAGCTACGAGCAGTACTTC. This encodes CASSEIGGSYEQYF.

The genes are TRBV2 and TRBJ1-1; D is perhaps TRBD1 (6 bases). The germline gives CDR1 SNHLY, CDR2 FYNNEI. This CDR3 comprises 14 residues. The V gene lost 8 bases and the J gene lost 1 base, with 14 bases spanning the gap. The CDR3 sequence: CASDSDRSNTEAFF. The CDR3 bases are TGTGCCAGCGATTCAGACAGGTCGAACACTGAAGCTTTCTTT.

The chain couples TRBV11-3 to TRBJ2-1; 7 nucleotides line up with TRBD2. With 5 bases clipped from V and 4 bases from J, the junction kept 11 bases outside the gene matches. Germline CDR1 is SGHNT and CDR2 is YENEEA. This CDR3 has 16 amino acids. For the CDR3, the DNA is TGTGCCAGCAGCACGCCCAGCGGGGTGCCTTACAATGAGCAGTTCTTC. It encodes CASSTPSGVPYNEQFF.

The chain is built from TRBV7-3 and TRBJ2-1; D gene unclear. The CDR3 totals 13 residues. The V end lost 4 bases, the J end lost 6 bases, and 10 bases lay between the germline ends. CDR1 and CDR2 from the germline V gene are SGHTA and FQGTGA. The CDR3 sequence is CASSSQISNEQFF. In DNA form, the CDR3 reads TGTGCCAGCAGCTCGCAAATATCCAATGAGCAGTTCTTC.

This clone was seen a single time. The V gene is TRBV19, the J gene TRBJ2-5; 8 bases map to TRBD2. Germline CDR1 LNHDA, CDR2 SQIVND (reference sequence). Germline trimming cut 3 bases from V and 5 bases from J; bases unmatched to any gene: 8. CDR3 size: 15 residues. CDR3 protein: CASSISGGAGETQYF. CDR3 nucleotide sequence: TGTGCCAGTAGTATTTCCGGGGGGGCCGGGGAGACCCAGTACTTC.

The chain uses TRBV25-1 and TRBJ2-5; D unclear. The germline V gene has CDR1 MGHDK and CDR2 SYGVNS. This CDR3 is 15 amino acids long. Trimming cost V 0 bases and J 6 bases, with 14 bases left between them. The CDR3 is CASSEYRTGVKTQYF. CDR3 in DNA: TGTGCCAGCAGTGAATACCGGACGGGTGTGAAGACCCAGTACTTC.

V gene TRBV28 combines with J gene TRBJ1-2; D might be TRBD1 (6 bases). Between the trimmed V and J ends, which lost 2 bases and 2 bases, there was a span of 15 bases. Germline V lookup: CDR1 MDHEN, CDR2 SYDVKM. The CDR3 sequence is 16 residues long. CDR3 in DNA: TGTGCCAGCAGTTTACCCCAAGGGGGTCAGAACTATGGCTACACCTTC. Its protein product is CASSLPQGGQNYGYTF.

The V gene is TRBV5-4, the J gene TRBJ2-3, with 10 bases fitting TRBD2. V gave up 0 bases and J gave up 5 bases; unmatched junction bases: 6. The CDR3 extends over 16 amino acids. CDR1 is SGHNT and CDR2 is YYREEE in the germline V gene (reference sequence). In nucleotides, the CDR3 is TGTGCCAGCAGCTTGGGCCTAGCGGGAGCGGGAGATACGCAGTATTTT. Translated: CASSLGLAGAGDTQYF.

The J gene is TRBJ2-1, the V gene TRBV18, with D perhaps TRBD1 (6 bases). This CDR3 is 15 amino acids long. Trimming pared 4 bases from V and 1 base from J, leaving 11 bases between. Germline assignment: CDR1 KGHSH and CDR2 LQKENI. The CDR3 spells CASSQGEGSYNEQFF. CDR3 DNA: TGTGCCAGCTCACAGGGGGAAGGGTCCTACAATGAGCAGTTCTTC.

The chain is built from TRBV18 and TRBJ1-1; the D is unclear. Germline V lookup: CDR1 KGHSH, CDR2 LQKENI. The CDR3 has 14 amino acids. The germline V and J ends were trimmed by 2 bases and 0 bases, with 7 bases remaining between them. The CDR3 DNA reads TGTGCCAGCTCACCAATGAACATGAACACTGAAGCTTTCTTT. Translation gives CASSPMNMNTEAFF. The full variable domain, its missing parts supplied by reference TRBV18 and TRBJ1-1, is NAGVMQNPRHLVRRRGQEARLRCSPMKGHSHVYWYRQLPEEGLKFMVYLQKENIIDESGMPKERFSAEFPKEGPSILRIQQVVRGDSAAYFCASSPMNMNTEAFFGQGTRLTVV.

This clone occurred once. CDR3: CATRKTGSKGYQPQHF. Written as DNA, the CDR3 is TGCGCCACCAGGAAAACGGGCTCCAAGGGATATCAGCCCCAGCATTTT. J is TRBJ1-5 and V is TRBV10-1; no clear D gene. The CDR3 extends over 16 amino acids. Trimming removed 10 bases at V and 5 bases at J, with 24 bases between. CDR1 WNHNN and CDR2 SYGVQD come from the germline V gene (reference sequence).

This clone showed up just a few times. The V and J genes are TRBV18 and TRBJ2-1; D unresolved. This CDR3 contains 11 residues. V gave up 4 bases and J gave up 10 bases, with 8 bases separating them. Germline values: CDR1 KGHSH, CDR2 LQKENI. The CDR3 nucleotides read TGTGCCAGCTCACTCTCAGAGGAGCAGTTCTTC. Translation gives CASSLSEEQFF.

This clone was seen a handful of times. This rearrangement joins TRBV9 to TRBJ1-2, with D unresolved. Trimming removed 0 bases at V and 6 bases at J, with 6 bases between. The CDR3 runs 12 residues. Germline V lookup: CDR1 SGDLS, CDR2 YYNGEE. The CDR3 DNA follows: TGTGCCAGCAGCGTAGACACAAATGGCTACACCTTC. Protein product: CASSVDTNGYTF.

CDR3 sequence reads: CASKRRSNQPQHF. DNA for the CDR3: TGTGCCAGCAAACGGAGGAGTAATCAGCCCCAGCATTTT. The chain carries TRBV6-5 and TRBJ1-5; D ambiguous. The CDR3 is 13 amino acids. Germline loops: CDR1 MNHEY, CDR2 SVGAGI. V gave up 7 bases and J gave up 4 bases, with 11 bases separating them.

This clone was recorded only once. This rearrangement joins TRBV11-3 to TRBJ2-2, with TRBD1 identical over 7 bases. CDR3 length: 14 amino acids. Germline trimming cut 1 base from V and 6 bases from J; bases unmatched to any gene: 2. CDR1 is SGHNT, CDR2 YENEEA, per germline. CDR3 sequence reads: CASSLGQGAGELFF. CDR3 bases: TGTGCCAGCAGCTTAGGGCAGGGGGCCGGGGAGCTGTTTTTT. The full variable domain, with the rest looked up from reference TRBV11-3 and TRBJ2-2, is EAGVVQSPRYKIIEKKQPVAFWCNPISGHNTLYWYLQNLGQGPELLIRYENEEAVDDSQLPKDRFSAERLKGVDSTLKIQPAELGDSAVYLCASSLGQGAGELFFGEGSRLTVL.

V gene TRBV19 combines with J gene TRBJ2-2; possibly TRBD1 or TRBD2 for D (6 bases each). This CDR3 has 15 amino acids. V lost 3 bases and J 7 bases, leaving 15 bases between the germline ends. CDR1 is LNHDA, CDR2 SQIVND, per germline (reference sequence). The CDR3 sequence: CASSIVGGAGGELFF. The CDR3 coding sequence is TGTGCCAGTAGTATTGTGGGGGGCGCCGGCGGGGAGCTGTTTTTT.

The V and J genes are TRBV7-2 and TRBJ2-3, with TRBD1 matching 9 bases. CDR3 length: 17 amino acids. Germline V CDR1 and CDR2: SGHTA, FQGNSA. V lost 5 bases to trimming and J lost 4 bases; unmatched junction nucleotides: 13. The CDR3 bases are TGTGCCAGCAGCCCCCCCACCGCGGGACAGGGTCCAGATACGCAGTATTTT. It encodes CASSPPTAGQGPDTQYF.

The V call is TRBV7-2, the J call TRBJ1-1; D call uncertain. Trimming removed 4 bases from V and 0 bases from J, with 6 bases in between. The germline V gene has CDR1 SGHTA and CDR2 FQGNSA. This CDR3 has 13 amino acids. This CDR3 is CASSSGMNTEAFF. Written as DNA, the CDR3 is TGTGCCAGCAGCTCCGGGATGAACACTGAAGCTTTCTTT.